This entry concerns a single T cell receptor (beta chain). This sample is part of a study of blood T cell repertoires in COVID-19. The V gene lost 2 bases and the J gene lost 6 bases, with 15 bases spanning the gap. This CDR3 spans 14 amino acids. From germline, CDR1 is SGHRS and CDR2 YFSETQ. Measured with immunoSEQ multiplex PCR; TCRdb has only the in-frame clones, and not every one. This table holds about 300,000 clones, roughly 82% found once. The chain has TRBV5-1 and TRBJ2-7; D is uncertain. The sequenced sample was peripheral blood. The sequence derives from a woman aged 45-65 years with acute or convalescent COVID-19. In nucleotides, the CDR3 is TGCGCCAGCAGCTTTACGAGGATTTCGGGCGAGCAGTACTTC. It codes for CASSFTRISGEQYF.